These T cell receptor beta chains were read from a single sample in a study of Graves' ophthalmopathy and Graves' hyperthyroidism. One entry per CDR3 protein, called by TCRdb with MiXCR from the multiplex PCR reads. The repertoire includes about 240,000 distinct CDR3 sequences, around 42% of them detected once, and around half sits in the top ten. Specimen: peripheral blood. These receptors came from an adult man with Graves' ophthalmopathy. CDR3s include the opening cysteine and the closing phenylalanine or tryptophan. A D gene is named only where the DNA matches it firmly. A clone size is listed for some rows: how often the clone was seen (once, few, many), or a class if it is expanded.

CDR3aa: CASSWDTGNGSPLHF
CDR3nt: TGTGCCAGCAGTTGGGATACAGGGAACGGGTCACCCCTCCACTTT
abundance: .
v_gene: TRBV6-6
d_gene: .
j_gene: TRBJ1-6

CDR3aa: CASQRRDSSTDTQYF
CDR3nt: TGCGCCAGCCAACGGCGGGATTCTAGCACAGATACGCAGTATTTT
abundance: .
v_gene: TRBV10-2
d_gene: .
j_gene: TRBJ2-3

CDR3aa: CASSANSLSNQPQHF
CDR3nt: TGTGCCAGTAGTGCCAACAGCCTTAGCAATCAGCCCCAGCATTTT
abundance: .
v_gene: TRBV19
d_gene: .
j_gene: TRBJ1-5

CDR3aa: CSVGAPTYEQYF
CDR3nt: TGCAGTGTAGGGGCCCCAACCTACGAGCAGTACTTC
abundance: few
v_gene: TRBV20-1
d_gene: .
j_gene: TRBJ2-7

CDR3aa: CATSRDSYEQYF
CDR3nt: TGTGCCACCAGCAGAGACAGCTACGAGCAGTACTTC
abundance: many
v_gene: TRBV15
d_gene: .
j_gene: TRBJ2-7

CDR3aa: CASSRVFVDYGYTF
CDR3nt: TGTGCCAGCAGCCGGGTTTTCGTGGACTATGGCTACACCTTC
abundance: few
v_gene: TRBV12-3/TRBV12-4
d_gene: .
j_gene: TRBJ1-2

CDR3aa: CASSEAVATTEAFF
CDR3nt: TGTGCCAGCAGCGAGGCCGTCGCGACCACTGAAGCTTTCTTT
abundance: .
v_gene: TRBV27
d_gene: .
j_gene: TRBJ1-1

CDR3aa: CASSPTPGPQYEQYF
CDR3nt: TGTGCTAGCAGTCCTACACCGGGACCGCAATACGAGCAGTACTTC
abundance: .
v_gene: TRBV7-7
d_gene: .
j_gene: TRBJ2-7

CDR3aa: CASSIKGTANTGELVF
CDR3nt: TGTGCCAGTAGTATCAAGGGGACAGCAAACACCGGGGAGCTGGTTTTT
abundance: .
v_gene: TRBV19
d_gene: TRBD1
j_gene: TRBJ2-2

CDR3aa: CSATGTGYMNTEAFF
CDR3nt: TGCAGTGCTACCGGGACGGGATACATGAACACTGAAGCTTTCTTT
abundance: few
v_gene: TRBV20-1
d_gene: .
j_gene: TRBJ1-1

CDR3aa: CAISDPEVLAGPYEQYF
CDR3nt: TGTGCCATCAGTGATCCCGAGGTACTAGCGGGTCCCTACGAGCAGTACTTC
abundance: .
v_gene: TRBV10-3
d_gene: TRBD2
j_gene: TRBJ2-7

CDR3aa: CASSRSGGDTGELFF
CDR3nt: TGTGCCAGCAGCCGAAGCGGGGGGGACACCGGGGAGCTGTTTTTT
abundance: .
v_gene: TRBV4-2
d_gene: TRBD2
j_gene: TRBJ2-2

CDR3aa: CASSSSVVVWGEGGELFF
CDR3nt: TGTGCCAGCAGCTCTTCCGTAGTCGTATGGGGTGAGGGCGGGGAGCTGTTTTTT
abundance: .
v_gene: TRBV7-6
d_gene: .
j_gene: TRBJ2-2

CDR3aa: CASSLGSRNTGELFF
CDR3nt: TGTGCCAGCAGCTTAGGGAGTAGGAACACCGGGGAGCTGTTTTTT
abundance: few
v_gene: TRBV7-3
d_gene: .
j_gene: TRBJ2-2

CDR3aa: CASRAGTGSTEVFF
CDR3nt: TGTGCCAGCAGGGCCGGGACAGGGAGCACTGAAGTTTTCTTT
abundance: .
v_gene: TRBV10-3
d_gene: TRBD1
j_gene: TRBJ1-1

CDR3aa: CASRGSIGGGYTF
CDR3nt: TGTGCCAGCAGGGGATCCATTGGAGGGGGCTACACCTTC
abundance: .
v_gene: TRBV12-3/TRBV12-4
d_gene: .
j_gene: TRBJ1-2

CDR3aa: CASSPGGTVSGNTIYF
CDR3nt: TGTGCCAGCAGCCCGGGGGGGACAGTCTCTGGAAACACCATATATTTT
abundance: .
v_gene: TRBV11-3
d_gene: TRBD1
j_gene: TRBJ1-3

CDR3aa: CASSLAQRDSPLHF
CDR3nt: TGCGCCAGCAGCTTGGCACAGAGAGATTCACCCCTCCACTTT
abundance: few
v_gene: TRBV5-1
d_gene: .
j_gene: TRBJ1-6

CDR3aa: CASSLVDVHTGELFF
CDR3nt: TGTGCCAGCAGCTTAGTTGACGTGCACACCGGGGAGCTGTTTTTT
abundance: .
v_gene: TRBV7-2
d_gene: .
j_gene: TRBJ2-2

CDR3aa: CASSQGGGGRSYEQYF
CDR3nt: TGTGCCAGCAGCCAAGGAGGGGGAGGTAGGTCCTACGAGCAGTACTTC
abundance: .
v_gene: TRBV3-1
d_gene: .
j_gene: TRBJ2-7

CDR3aa: CASSNPTGTGTEAFF
CDR3nt: TGTGCCAGCAGCAATCCGACAGGGACGGGCACTGAAGCTTTCTTT
abundance: .
v_gene: TRBV7-3
d_gene: TRBD1
j_gene: TRBJ1-1

CDR3aa: CASSPERGGTGELFF
CDR3nt: TGTGCCAGCAGCCCCGAGCGGGGGGGGACCGGGGAGCTGTTTTTT
abundance: .
v_gene: TRBV7-6
d_gene: TRBD2
j_gene: TRBJ2-2

CDR3aa: CASSRPTGSYEQYF
CDR3nt: TGTGCCAGCAGCCGGCCGACAGGGTCCTACGAGCAGTACTTC
abundance: few
v_gene: TRBV5-5
d_gene: TRBD1
j_gene: TRBJ2-7

CDR3aa: CSARETQESYGYTF
CDR3nt: TGCAGTGCTAGAGAAACCCAGGAGAGTTATGGCTACACCTTC
abundance: many
v_gene: TRBV20-1
d_gene: .
j_gene: TRBJ1-2

CDR3aa: CASRPGQRNQPQHF
CDR3nt: TGTGCCAGTAGGCCGGGACAGCGCAATCAGCCCCAGCATTTT
abundance: few
v_gene: TRBV19
d_gene: TRBD1
j_gene: TRBJ1-5

CDR3aa: CASSQGTGNTEAFF
CDR3nt: TGTGCCAGCAGCCAAGGGACAGGGAACACTGAAGCTTTCTTT
abundance: .
v_gene: TRBV3-1
d_gene: TRBD1
j_gene: TRBJ1-1

CDR3aa: CASSIGGGSTEAFF
CDR3nt: TGTGCCAGTAGTATAGGGGGGGGGAGCACTGAAGCTTTCTTT
abundance: .
v_gene: TRBV19
d_gene: .
j_gene: TRBJ1-1

CDR3aa: CASSATGSNTEAFF
CDR3nt: TGTGCCAGTAGTGCGACAGGGTCGAACACTGAAGCTTTCTTT
abundance: .
v_gene: TRBV19
d_gene: TRBD1
j_gene: TRBJ1-1

CDR3aa: CATSDTGTRAYEQYF
CDR3nt: TGTGCCACCAGTGACACCGGGACAAGAGCCTACGAGCAGTACTTC
abundance: .
v_gene: TRBV24-1
d_gene: .
j_gene: TRBJ2-7

CDR3aa: CAWSVGQGQPQHF
CDR3nt: TGTGCCTGGAGTGTGGGACAAGGCCAGCCCCAGCATTTT
abundance: .
v_gene: TRBV30
d_gene: .
j_gene: TRBJ1-5

CDR3aa: CASSTSPPGELFF
CDR3nt: TGTGCCAGCAGCACGAGTCCTCCCGGGGAGCTGTTTTTT
abundance: .
v_gene: TRBV7-3
d_gene: .
j_gene: TRBJ2-2

CDR3aa: CASSQFTGGNTEAFF
CDR3nt: TGTGCCAGCAGCCAATTCACAGGGGGAAACACTGAAGCTTTCTTT
abundance: .
v_gene: TRBV7-9
d_gene: TRBD1
j_gene: TRBJ1-1

CDR3aa: CASSLGGEYNSPLHF
CDR3nt: TGTGCCAGCAGTTTAGGGGGTGAATATAATTCACCCCTCCACTTT
abundance: .
v_gene: TRBV12-3/TRBV12-4
d_gene: .
j_gene: TRBJ1-6

CDR3aa: CASSFSGTVNSPLHF
CDR3nt: TGTGCCAGCAGTTTCTCCGGGACAGTTAATTCACCCCTCCACTTT
abundance: .
v_gene: TRBV9
d_gene: TRBD1
j_gene: TRBJ1-6

CDR3aa: CASSPARYSNQPQHF
CDR3nt: TGTGCCAGCAGCCCCGCCAGGTATAGCAATCAGCCCCAGCATTTT
abundance: .
v_gene: TRBV7-3
d_gene: .
j_gene: TRBJ1-5

CDR3aa: CASSPGLSGANVLTF
CDR3nt: TGTGCCAGCAGCCCCGGACTGAGCGGGGCCAACGTCCTGACTTTC
abundance: .
v_gene: TRBV5-4
d_gene: .
j_gene: TRBJ2-6

CDR3aa: CASSNPGLRKGYNQDTGELFF
CDR3nt: TGCGCCAGCAGCAACCCCGGACTCCGGAAAGGTTACAATCAAGACACCGGGGAGCTGTTTTTT
abundance: .
v_gene: TRBV4-1
d_gene: .
j_gene: TRBJ2-2

CDR3aa: CASSLGLGEKLFF
CDR3nt: TGTGCCAGCAGCTTGGGGCTCGGGGAAAAACTGTTTTTT
abundance: few
v_gene: TRBV9
d_gene: .
j_gene: TRBJ1-4

CDR3aa: CASSESAGMNQPQHF
CDR3nt: TGTGCCAGCAGTGAGTCTGCAGGGATGAATCAGCCCCAGCATTTT
abundance: .
v_gene: TRBV6-4
d_gene: .
j_gene: TRBJ1-5

CDR3aa: CASSEQGTGELFF
CDR3nt: TGTGCCAGCAGTGAACAGGGCACCGGGGAGCTGTTTTTT
abundance: .
v_gene: TRBV2
d_gene: .
j_gene: TRBJ2-2

CDR3aa: CASSLTRLAEEETQYF
CDR3nt: TGTGCCAGCTCACTTACGAGATTGGCGGAGGAAGAGACCCAGTACTTC
abundance: .
v_gene: TRBV12-3/TRBV12-4
d_gene: .
j_gene: TRBJ2-5

CDR3aa: CASSWANVLTF
CDR3nt: TGTGCCAGCAGCTGGGCCAACGTCCTGACTTTC
abundance: .
v_gene: TRBV7-9
d_gene: .
j_gene: TRBJ2-6

CDR3aa: CASSSRAGLEQYF
CDR3nt: TGTGCCAGTAGCAGTAGGGCCGGCCTAGAGCAGTACTTC
abundance: .
v_gene: TRBV19
d_gene: .
j_gene: TRBJ2-7

CDR3aa: CASSRAGANTEAFF
CDR3nt: TGTGCCAGCAGTCGGGCGGGGGCAAACACTGAAGCTTTCTTT
abundance: .
v_gene: TRBV7-3
d_gene: .
j_gene: TRBJ1-1

CDR3aa: CASSLSGGSYEQYF
CDR3nt: TGTGCCAGCAGTCTTAGCGGGGGTTCCTACGAGCAGTACTTC
abundance: .
v_gene: TRBV7-2
d_gene: TRBD2
j_gene: TRBJ2-7

CDR3aa: CSARLVRDTRTEQYF
CDR3nt: TGCAGTGCTAGACTAGTGCGGGACACTAGGACCGAGCAGTACTTC
abundance: .
v_gene: TRBV20-1
d_gene: .
j_gene: TRBJ2-7

CDR3aa: CASSSRTANTGELFF
CDR3nt: TGTGCCAGCAGCTCACGGACCGCGAACACCGGGGAGCTGTTTTTT
abundance: .
v_gene: TRBV7-6
d_gene: .
j_gene: TRBJ2-2

CDR3aa: CSASRGLQETQYF
CDR3nt: TGCAGTGCTTCTCGGGGGCTCCAAGAGACCCAGTACTTC
abundance: .
v_gene: TRBV20-1
d_gene: .
j_gene: TRBJ2-5

CDR3aa: CATSDAGALSDQPQHF
CDR3nt: TGTGCCACCAGTGATGCCGGGGCACTCTCGGATCAGCCCCAGCATTTT
abundance: many
v_gene: TRBV24-1
d_gene: .
j_gene: TRBJ1-5

CDR3aa: CASSQALGTGDEKLFF
CDR3nt: TGCGCCAGCAGCCAAGCCCTCGGGACAGGGGATGAAAAACTGTTTTTT
abundance: .
v_gene: TRBV4-1
d_gene: TRBD1
j_gene: TRBJ1-4

CDR3aa: CASSPSGRYTDTQYF
CDR3nt: TGTGCCAGCAGCCCCTCGGGACGGTACACAGATACGCAGTATTTT
abundance: .
v_gene: TRBV7-2
d_gene: .
j_gene: TRBJ2-3

CDR3aa: CSVEEPGDRRVHGELFF
CDR3nt: TGCAGCGTTGAAGAGCCCGGGGATAGGAGGGTTCACGGGGAGCTGTTTTTT
abundance: .
v_gene: TRBV29-1
d_gene: .
j_gene: TRBJ2-2

CDR3aa: CASSLRQGPYEQYF
CDR3nt: TGTGCCAGCAGCTTGCGGCAGGGACCCTACGAGCAGTACTTC
abundance: .
v_gene: TRBV5-8
d_gene: .
j_gene: TRBJ2-7

CDR3aa: CASSYRDRGFYGYTF
CDR3nt: TGTGCCAGCAGTTACCGGGACAGGGGCTTCTATGGCTACACCTTC
abundance: .
v_gene: TRBV12-3/TRBV12-4
d_gene: TRBD1
j_gene: TRBJ1-2

CDR3aa: CASSQVGAETQYF
CDR3nt: TGTGCCAGCAGCCAAGTGGGGGCGGAGACCCAGTACTTC
abundance: .
v_gene: TRBV4-2
d_gene: .
j_gene: TRBJ2-5

CDR3aa: CASSMGRGSTEAFF
CDR3nt: TGTGCCAGTAGTATGGGCAGGGGGAGCACTGAAGCTTTCTTT
abundance: few
v_gene: TRBV19
d_gene: TRBD1
j_gene: TRBJ1-1

CDR3aa: CATSSVWGPNYGYTF
CDR3nt: TGTGCCACCAGCAGTGTTTGGGGTCCTAACTATGGCTACACCTTC
abundance: .
v_gene: TRBV15
d_gene: .
j_gene: TRBJ1-2

CDR3aa: CAISGGSEETQYF
CDR3nt: TGTGCCATCAGTGGGGGCAGCGAAGAGACCCAGTACTTC
abundance: .
v_gene: TRBV10-3
d_gene: .
j_gene: TRBJ2-5

CDR3aa: CASSAVTQYF
CDR3nt: TGTGCCAGCAGCGCCGTGACCCAGTACTTC
abundance: few
v_gene: TRBV2
d_gene: .
j_gene: TRBJ2-5